This entry features one T cell receptor beta chain sequence. This sample stems from a study of shared clonotypes between healthy human individuals. Assay used: immunoSEQ multiplex PCR; TCRdb lists only in-frame clones, some missing. Of approximately 2.3 million clones in the sample, 90% to 95% are singletons; the top ten hold about 0.41%. The V gene's germline CDR1 is GTSNPN and CDR2 SVGIG (reference sequence). With 2 bases removed from V and 1 base from J, the gap between germline ends came to 23 bases. The CDR3 contains 18 residues. The source is a man aged 18 to 30 in good health. Some clones in this sample may be carry-over from other donors' samples. The V gene is TRBV30, the J gene TRBJ1-1; D is unresolved. Sequencing used naive CD4+ T cells from PBMCs. As for subset: CD45RA+ positively selected. CDR3: CAWSFSRWSGPQNTEAFF. The CDR3 DNA reads as TGTGCCTGGAGTTTTAGCAGATGGTCTGGACCACAGAACACTGAAGCTTTCTTT.